This T cell receptor beta chain was captured by sequencing in a study of cytomegalovirus exposure and HLA in healthy donors. General study results and limits: It was assumed in the presence/absence analyses that sequencing depth was roughly uniform across donors. The authors later linked a missense DCLRE1C variant to TCR beta V- and J-gene trimming.

V gave up 3 bases and J gave up 4 bases, with 14 bases separating them. The CDR3 covers 14 residues. The V gene's germline CDR1 is SGHNT and CDR2 YYREEE (reference sequence). This clone is a singleton in its sample. Its antigen remains unknown. PCR was performed using 60 Vbeta and 13 Jbeta primers. Produced via immunoSEQ multiplex PCR; TCRdb's table is partial and in-frame only. The table includes some 150,000 clones, less than 85% detected once. This TCR was recovered from a man aged 60-69 years in good health and CMV-seronegative. The chain uses TRBV5-4 and TRBJ2-7, with TRBD1 as a possible D gene (6 bases). Source material: PBMCs. DNA of the CDR3: TGTGCCAGCAGCTCAAGGGGGAGCGGATACGAGCAGTACTTC. Amino acid sequence: CASSSRGSGYEQYF.